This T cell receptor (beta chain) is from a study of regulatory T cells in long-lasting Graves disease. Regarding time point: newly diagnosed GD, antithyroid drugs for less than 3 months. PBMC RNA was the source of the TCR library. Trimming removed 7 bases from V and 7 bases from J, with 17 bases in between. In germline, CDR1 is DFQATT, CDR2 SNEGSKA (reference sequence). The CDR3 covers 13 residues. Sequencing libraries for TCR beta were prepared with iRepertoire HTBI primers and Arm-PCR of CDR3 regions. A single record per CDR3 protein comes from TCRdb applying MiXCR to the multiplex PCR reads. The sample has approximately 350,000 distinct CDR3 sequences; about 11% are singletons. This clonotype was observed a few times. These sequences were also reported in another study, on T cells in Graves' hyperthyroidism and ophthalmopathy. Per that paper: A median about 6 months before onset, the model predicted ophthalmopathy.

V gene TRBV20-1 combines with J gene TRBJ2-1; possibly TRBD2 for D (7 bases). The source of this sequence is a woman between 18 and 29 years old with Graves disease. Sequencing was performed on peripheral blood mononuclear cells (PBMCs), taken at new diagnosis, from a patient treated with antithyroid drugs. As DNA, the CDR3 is TGCAGTGGGGGGGGCTTGGGGACTAATGAGCAGTTCTTC. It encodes CSGGGLGTNEQFF.